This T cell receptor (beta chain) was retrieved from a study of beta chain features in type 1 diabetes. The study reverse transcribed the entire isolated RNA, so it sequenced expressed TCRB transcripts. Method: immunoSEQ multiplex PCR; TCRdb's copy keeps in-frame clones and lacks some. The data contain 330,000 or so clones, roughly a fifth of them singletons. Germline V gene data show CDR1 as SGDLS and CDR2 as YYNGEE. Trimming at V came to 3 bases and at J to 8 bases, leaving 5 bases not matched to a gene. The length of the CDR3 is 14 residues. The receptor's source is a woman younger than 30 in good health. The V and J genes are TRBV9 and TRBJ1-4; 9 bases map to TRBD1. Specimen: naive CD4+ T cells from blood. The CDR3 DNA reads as TGTGCCAGCAGCGCGGGGACAGGGTTAGAAAAACTGTTTTTT. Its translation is CASSAGTGLEKLFF. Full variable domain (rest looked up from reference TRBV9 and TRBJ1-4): DSGVTQTPKHLITATGQRVTLRCSPRSGDLSVYWYQQSLDQGLQFLIQYYNGEERAKGNILERFSAQQFPDLHSELNLSSLELGDSALYFCASSAGTGLEKLFFGSGTQLSVL.